One TCR beta chain is described in this entry. The CDR3 runs to 13 residues. Trimming cost V 6 bases and J 6 bases, with 12 bases left between them. Germline V gives CDR1 SNHLY, CDR2 FYNNEI. The sample belongs to a study of blood T cell repertoires in COVID-19. Study details: The United States, Italy and Spain provided the acute and convalescent COVID-19 samples.

Data came from immunoSEQ multiplex PCR; TCRdb stores just in-frame clones and leaves some out. The table has tens of thousands of clones, about nine tenths seen once. The source material was peripheral blood. The origin of this receptor is a woman aged 50 to 60 with active or convalescent COVID-19. V gene TRBV2 combines with J gene TRBJ2-1; no firm D call. The CDR3 DNA reads TGTGCCAGCAGCCCCTATCTTGCCAATGAGCAGTTCTTC. Its translation is CASSPYLANEQFF.